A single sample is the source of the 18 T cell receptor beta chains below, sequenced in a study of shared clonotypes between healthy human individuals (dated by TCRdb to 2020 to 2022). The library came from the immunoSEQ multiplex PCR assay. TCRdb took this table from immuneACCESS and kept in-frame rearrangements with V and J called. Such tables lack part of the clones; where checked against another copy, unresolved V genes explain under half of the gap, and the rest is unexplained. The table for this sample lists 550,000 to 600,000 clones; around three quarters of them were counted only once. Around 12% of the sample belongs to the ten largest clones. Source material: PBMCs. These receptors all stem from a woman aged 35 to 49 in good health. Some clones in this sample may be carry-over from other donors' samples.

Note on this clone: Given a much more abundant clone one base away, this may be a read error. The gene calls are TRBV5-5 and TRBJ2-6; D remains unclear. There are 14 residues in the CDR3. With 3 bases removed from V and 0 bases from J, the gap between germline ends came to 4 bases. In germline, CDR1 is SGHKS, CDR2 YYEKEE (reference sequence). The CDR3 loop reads CASSWDSGANVLTF. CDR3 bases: TGTGCCAGCAGCTGGGACTCTGGGGCCAACGTCCTGACTTTC.

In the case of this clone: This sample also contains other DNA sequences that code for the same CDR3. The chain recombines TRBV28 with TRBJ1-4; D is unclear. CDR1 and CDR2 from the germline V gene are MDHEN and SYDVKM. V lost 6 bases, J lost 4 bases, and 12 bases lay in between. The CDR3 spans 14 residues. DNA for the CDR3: TGTGCCAGCAGCCCCCTACGGGGTAATGAAAAACTGTTTTTT. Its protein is CASSPLRGNEKLFF.

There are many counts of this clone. CDR3 nucleotide sequence: TGTGCCAGCAGTGACTGGACTAGCGGGACCTACGAGCAGTACTTC. This codes for CASSDWTSGTYEQYF. The chain links TRBV28 to TRBJ2-7; 12 positions agree with TRBD2. Germline-derived CDR1 and CDR2 are MDHEN and SYDVKM. This CDR3 has 15 amino acids. The V and J ends lost 5 bases and 2 bases, in that order; junction bases with no gene match: 4.

The CDR3 protein is CASSLGIGVNTEAFF. The CDR3 nucleotides read TGTGCCAGCAGCTTGGGCATCGGGGTGAACACTGAAGCTTTCTTT. The rearrangement joins TRBV11-2 to TRBJ1-1; D unresolved. Trimming took 3 bases from V and 0 from J, leaving 11 bases between them. Germline V gene data show CDR1 as SGHAT and CDR2 as FQNNGV. The CDR3 has 15 amino acids.

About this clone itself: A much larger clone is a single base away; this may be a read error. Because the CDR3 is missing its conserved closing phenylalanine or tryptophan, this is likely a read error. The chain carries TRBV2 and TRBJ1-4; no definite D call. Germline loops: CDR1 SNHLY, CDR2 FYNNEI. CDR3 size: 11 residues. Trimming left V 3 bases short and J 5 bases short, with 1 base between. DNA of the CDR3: TGTGCCAGCAGTGACAATGAAAAACTGTTTCTT. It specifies CASSDNEKLFL.

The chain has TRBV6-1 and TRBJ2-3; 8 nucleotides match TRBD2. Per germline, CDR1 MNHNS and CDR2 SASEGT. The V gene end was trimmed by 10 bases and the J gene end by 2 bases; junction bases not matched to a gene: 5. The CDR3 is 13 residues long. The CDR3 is CATRSGDTDTQYF. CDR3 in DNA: TGTGCCACACGTAGCGGGGACACAGATACGCAGTATTTT.

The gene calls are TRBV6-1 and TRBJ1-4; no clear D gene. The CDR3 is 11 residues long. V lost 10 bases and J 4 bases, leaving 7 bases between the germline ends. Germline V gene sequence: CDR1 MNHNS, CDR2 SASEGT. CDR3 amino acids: CATLVNEKLFF. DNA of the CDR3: TGTGCCACTCTGGTTAATGAAAAACTGTTTTTT.

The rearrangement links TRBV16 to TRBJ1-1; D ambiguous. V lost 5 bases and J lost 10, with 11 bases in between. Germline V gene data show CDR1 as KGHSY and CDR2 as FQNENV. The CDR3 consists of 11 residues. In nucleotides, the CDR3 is TGTGCCAGCAGCTCACCGTTGGTAGCTTTCTTT. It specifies CASSSPLVAFF.

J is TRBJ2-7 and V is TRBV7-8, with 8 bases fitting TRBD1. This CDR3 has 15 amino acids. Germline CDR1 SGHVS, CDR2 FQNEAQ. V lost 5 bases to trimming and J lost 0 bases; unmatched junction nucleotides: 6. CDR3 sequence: CASSKTGASSYEQYF. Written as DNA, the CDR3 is TGTGCCAGCAGCAAGACAGGGGCGTCCTCCTACGAGCAGTACTTC. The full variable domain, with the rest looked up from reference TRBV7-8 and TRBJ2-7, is GAGVSQSPRYKVAKRGQDVALRCDPISGHVSLFWYQQALGQGPEFLTYFQNEAQLDKSGLPSDRFFAERPEGSVSTLKIQRTQQEDSAVYLCASSKTGASSYEQYFGPGTRLTVT.

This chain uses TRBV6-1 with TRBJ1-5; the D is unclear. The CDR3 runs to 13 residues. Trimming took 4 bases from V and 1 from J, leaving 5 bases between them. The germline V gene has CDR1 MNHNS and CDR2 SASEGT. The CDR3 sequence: CASSGESNQPQHF. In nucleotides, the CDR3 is TGTGCCAGCAGTGGAGAAAGCAATCAGCCCCAGCATTTT.

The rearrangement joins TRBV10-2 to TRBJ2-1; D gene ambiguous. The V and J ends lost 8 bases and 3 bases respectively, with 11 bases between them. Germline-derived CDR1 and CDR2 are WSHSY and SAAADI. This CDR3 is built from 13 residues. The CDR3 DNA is TGCGCCAGCTCCGGTGACATCTACAATGAGCAGTTCTTC. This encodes CASSGDIYNEQFF.

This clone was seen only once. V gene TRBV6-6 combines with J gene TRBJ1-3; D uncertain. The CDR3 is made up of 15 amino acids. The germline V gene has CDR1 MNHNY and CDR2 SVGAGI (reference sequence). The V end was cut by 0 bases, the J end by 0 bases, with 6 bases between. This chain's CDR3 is CASSYSLPSGNTIYF. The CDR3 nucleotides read TGTGCCAGCAGTTACTCCCTGCCCTCTGGAAACACCATATATTTT.

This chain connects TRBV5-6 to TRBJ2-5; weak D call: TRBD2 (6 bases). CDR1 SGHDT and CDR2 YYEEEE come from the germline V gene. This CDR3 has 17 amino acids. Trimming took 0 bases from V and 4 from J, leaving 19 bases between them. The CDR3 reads CASSLVDGRGLGETQYF. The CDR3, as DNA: TGTGCCAGCAGCTTGGTAGACGGGAGAGGTTTGGGAGAGACCCAGTACTTC.

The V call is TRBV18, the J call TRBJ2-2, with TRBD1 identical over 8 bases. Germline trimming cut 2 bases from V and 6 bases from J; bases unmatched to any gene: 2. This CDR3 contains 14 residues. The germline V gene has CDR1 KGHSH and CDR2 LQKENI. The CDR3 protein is CASSPWTGSGELFF. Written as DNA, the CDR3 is TGTGCCAGCTCACCATGGACAGGGTCCGGGGAGCTGTTTTTT.

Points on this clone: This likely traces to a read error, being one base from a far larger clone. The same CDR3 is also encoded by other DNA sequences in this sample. The CDR3 is CASSISTSANNEQFF. The CDR3 DNA is TGTGCCAGTAGTATCAGTACTAGCGCCAACAACGAGCAGTTCTTC. The rearrangement joins TRBV19 to TRBJ2-1, with 7 bases matching TRBD2. This CDR3 spans 15 amino acids. Germline V gene lookup returns CDR1 LNHDA and CDR2 SQIVND (reference sequence).

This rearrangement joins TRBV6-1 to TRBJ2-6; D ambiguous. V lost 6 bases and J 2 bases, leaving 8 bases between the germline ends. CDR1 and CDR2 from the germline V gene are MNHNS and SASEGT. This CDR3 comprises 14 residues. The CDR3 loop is CASSPSAGANVLTF. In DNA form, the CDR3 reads TGTGCCAGCAGCCCCTCTGCTGGGGCCAACGTCCTGACTTTC.

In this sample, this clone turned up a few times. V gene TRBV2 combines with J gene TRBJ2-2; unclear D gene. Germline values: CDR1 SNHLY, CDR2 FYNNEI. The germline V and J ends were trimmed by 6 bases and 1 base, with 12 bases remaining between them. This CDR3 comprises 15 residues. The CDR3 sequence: CASRDQPGNTGELFF. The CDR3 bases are TGTGCCAGCAGGGACCAGCCCGGGAACACCGGGGAGCTGTTTTTT.

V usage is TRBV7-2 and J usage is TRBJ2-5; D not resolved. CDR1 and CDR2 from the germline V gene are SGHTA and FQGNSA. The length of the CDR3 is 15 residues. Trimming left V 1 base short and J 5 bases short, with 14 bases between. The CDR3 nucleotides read TGTGCCAGCAGCTTAGTTGGCGGCGAATGGGAGACCCAGTACTTC. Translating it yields CASSLVGGEWETQYF.